This TCR beta chain was observed in a study of T cell repertoires in cytomegalovirus infection. In the study overall: Public TCR beta signatures were indicative of both CMV infection and a matching HLA type. Overall study findings and caveats: Dominating the ex vivo response were HLA-C-restricted CMV-specific TCR beta clonotypes. Carriers of CMV and the relevant HLA type were discriminated by public TCR beta frequency.

TCRdb passed the reads through MiXCR, listing each CDR3 protein once. The sample lists hundreds of thousands of distinct CDR3 sequences; 9.5% were seen once. Concerning this clonotype itself: Its matching antigen is unknown.

V shed 3 bases and J shed 4 bases, with 19 bases lying between them. The CDR3 runs to 16 residues. The germline gives CDR1 SGHNT, CDR2 YYREEE (reference sequence). Sequenced: PBMCs. The clonotype comes from a human donor in good health (CMV status not recorded). Some clones in this sample may be carry-over from other donors' samples. The chain employs TRBV5-4 and TRBJ2-5; D could derive from TRBD1 or TRBD2 (7 bases each). The CDR3 sequence is CASSWGGKGAGETQYF. CDR3 sequence (DNA): TGTGCCAGCAGCTGGGGGGGGAAGGGGGCAGGAGAGACCCAGTACTTC.